This TCR beta chain was found in a study of T cell responses to AZD1222 COVID-19 vaccine. Study-wide points: Reports indicate that nearly half of spike-specific TCRs are directed at unmutated variant regions.

Libraries were prepared by immunoSEQ multiplex PCR; TCRdb keeps only in-frame clonotypes and omits some of them. The table lists 150,000 to 200,000 clones, just over 90% of them singletons. Second doses were pooled across both intervals (about 4 or about 12 weeks). Comments on this clone: Its antigen is as yet unknown.

This CDR3 region has 13 residues. V was clipped by 4 bases and J by 2 bases, with 5 bases between them. CDR1 SNHLY and CDR2 FYNNEI come from the germline V gene. This TCR was sampled from an adult who received the AZD1222 COVID-19 vaccine. The chain is built from TRBV2 and TRBJ1-4; D gene unclear. The source material was peripheral blood, sampled 28 days after the second AZD1222 dose. CDR3 in DNA: TGTGCCAGCAGTGTAATTACTAATGAAAAACTGTTTTTT. This sequence encodes CASSVITNEKLFF.